This T cell receptor beta chain was recovered during a study of PD-1 blockade in classical Hodgkin lymphoma. Here immunoSEQ multiplex PCR was the method, and the copy in TCRdb shows in-frame clones only, minus some. The data hold tens of thousands of clones, with 87% observed a single time. The germline V gene encodes CDR1 GTSNPN and CDR2 SVGIG (reference sequence). The V and J ends lost 5 bases and 4 bases respectively, with 17 bases between them. This CDR3 has 14 amino acids. The time point here: cycle 4 day 1 (C4D1), after more than five weeks of nivolumab. Every patient had relapsed following autologous stem cell transplantation, and cohorts differed in brentuximab vedotin exposure.

The rearrangement joins TRBV30 to TRBJ1-2; TRBD1 might be the D (6 bases). The clonotype was recovered from a human donor with classical Hodgkin lymphoma. The source material was peripheral blood mononuclear cells (PBMCs), sampled before the fourth cycle of nivolumab. The CDR3 is CAWDRDGGFYGYTF. CDR3 coding DNA: TGTGCCTGGGACCGGGACGGGGGCTTCTATGGCTACACCTTC.